This T cell receptor (beta chain) originates from a study of blood T cell repertoires in COVID-19. Study as a whole: Nucleic acid was either cDNA or gDNA, and it came from T cells, B-cell-depleted T cells, or PBMCs.

Study processing details: It was from reference gene primer amplification that nucleated cell counts were estimated. Sequencing was performed with immunoSEQ multiplex PCR; in TCRdb, only in-frame clones are kept and a portion is missing. The D gene and trimming were derived from the DNA, and the V and J assignments and clone size from that table. The top ten clones hold 1% to 1.5% of a sample with 86,000 or so clones, roughly four fifths of them seen once. The CDR3 covers 19 residues. Germline lookup yields CDR1 SEHNR and CDR2 FQNEAQ (reference sequence). Germline trimming cut 5 bases from V and 4 bases from J; bases unmatched to any gene: 19.

This TCR was sampled from an elderly woman with acute or convalescent COVID-19. Sequencing input: peripheral blood. This chain links TRBV7-9 with TRBJ2-2, with 7 bases matching TRBD1. DNA of the CDR3: TGTGCCAGCAGCGCACGAACTGCCGGGACAGAGATCAGCACCGGGGAGCTGTTTTTT. This sequence encodes CASSARTAGTEISTGELFF.